Below are 28 T cell receptor beta chains sequenced from a single sample in a study of identifying expanded T cells in peripheral blood. Libraries were prepared by immunoSEQ multiplex PCR; TCRdb keeps only in-frame clonotypes and omits some of them. The sample holds around 100,000 clones; roughly 85% are singletons and the top ten take 15% to 20%. Sequencing input: blood. These receptors originate from a person between 18 and 75 years old in good health.

The gene calls are TRBV7-2 and TRBJ1-2; maybe TRBD1 (5 bases). Germline assignment: CDR1 SGHTA and CDR2 FQGNSA. The ends were cut back, 5 bases at V and 8 bases at J, with 15 bases in the middle. The CDR3 totals 13 residues. The DNA of the CDR3 is TGTGCCAGCAGCACCGTGGGGCCACGGGGCTACACCTTC. Translation: CASSTVGPRGYTF.

The rearrangement links TRBV27 to TRBJ2-7; 9 bases align to TRBD1. J gave up 4 bases and V 5 bases, and 9 bases lay outside the gene matches. The CDR3 totals 15 residues. CDR1 is MNHEY and CDR2 is SMNVEV in the germline V gene (reference sequence). The CDR3, as DNA: TGTGCCAGCAGTCCGGGGACAGGGCGAGGGTACGAGCAGTACTTC. Protein product: CASSPGTGRGYEQYF.

The J gene is TRBJ1-1, the V gene TRBV5-1; 7 bases line up with TRBD1. V shed 5 bases and J 1 base; nucleotides not matched to a gene: 2. This CDR3 has 13 residues. Germline CDR1 is SGHRS and CDR2 is YFSETQ. CDR3 nucleotide sequence: TGCGCCAGCAGATGGGACAGGAACACTGAAGCTTTCTTT. Its translation: CASRWDRNTEAFF. The full variable domain, with the rest looked up from reference TRBV5-1 and TRBJ1-1, is KAGVTQTPRYLIKTRGQQVTLSCSPISGHRSVSWYQQTPGQGLQFLFEYFSETQRNKGNFPGRFSGRQFSNSRSEMNVSTLELGDSALYLCASRWDRNTEAFFGQGTRLTVV.

This sequence joins TRBV6-5 and TRBJ1-5; D not certain. This CDR3 is built from 14 residues. V was trimmed by 0 bases and J by 10 bases, leaving 13 bases between them. Germline CDR1 reads MNHEY; CDR2 reads SVGAGI. In DNA form, the CDR3 reads TGTGCCAGCAGTTACTCATTTTTAGACCGACCCCAGCATTTT. Protein sequence: CASSYSFLDRPQHF.

The V call is TRBV7-8, the J call TRBJ2-5; 8 nucleotides agree with TRBD2. The CDR3 runs 13 residues. The trim removed 5 bases at V and 7 bases at J, leaving 6 bases unmatched. Germline loops: CDR1 SGHVS, CDR2 FQNEAQ. The CDR3 DNA is TGTGCCAGCAGCGTTAGCGGGGATGGGACCCAGTACTTC. It is translated as CASSVSGDGTQYF. Full variable domain (missing parts from reference TRBV7-8 and TRBJ2-5): GAGVSQSPRYKVAKRGQDVALRCDPISGHVSLFWYQQALGQGPEFLTYFQNEAQLDKSGLPSDRFFAERPEGSVSTLKIQRTQQEDSAVYLCASSVSGDGTQYFGPGTRLLVL.

V usage is TRBV25-1 and J usage is TRBJ1-2, with D possibly TRBD1 on 6 matching bases. The CDR3 length is 10 residues. Germline assignment: CDR1 MGHDK and CDR2 SYGVNS. The V gene lost 7 bases and the J gene lost 6 bases, with 6 bases spanning the gap. The CDR3 nucleotides are TGTGCCAGCAAGGGGGATGGCTACACCTTC. This sequence encodes CASKGDGYTF.

V is TRBV4-1 and J is TRBJ1-4; 7 nucleotides line up with TRBD1. This CDR3 has 15 residues. CDR1 and CDR2 (germline): MGHRA, YSYEKL. The J segment lost 7 bases and the V segment lost 5 bases, leaving 10 bases of the junction unmatched. The CDR3 loop is CASSVWDRGSEKLFF. CDR3 coding DNA: TGCGCCAGCAGCGTGTGGGACAGAGGGAGTGAAAAACTGTTTTTT.

The V gene is TRBV7-8, the J gene TRBJ2-7; D gene uncertain. The germline V gene encodes CDR1 SGHVS and CDR2 FQNEAQ. Trimming pared 5 bases from V and 7 bases from J, leaving 15 bases between. This CDR3 is 13 amino acids long. DNA of the CDR3: TGTGCCAGCAGCCGAGCAGCCTATGGAGAGCAGTACTTC. This codes for CASSRAAYGEQYF. Drawing the rest from reference TRBV7-8 and TRBJ2-7, the complete variable domain is GAGVSQSPRYKVAKRGQDVALRCDPISGHVSLFWYQQALGQGPEFLTYFQNEAQLDKSGLPSDRFFAERPEGSVSTLKIQRTQQEDSAVYLCASSRAAYGEQYFGPGTRLTVT.

The chain has TRBV7-9 and TRBJ2-2, with TRBD1 identical over 8 bases. The CDR3 spans 17 residues. The germline V gene encodes CDR1 SEHNR and CDR2 FQNEAQ (reference sequence). V gave up 4 bases and J gave up 0 bases; unmatched junction bases: 7. CDR3 in DNA: TGTGCCAGCAGCTCCAAAGCGACAGGGGCGAACACCGGGGAGCTGTTTTTT. Amino acids: CASSSKATGANTGELFF.

The chain combines TRBV9 with TRBJ2-5; maybe TRBD1 (6 bases). The V gene's germline CDR1 is SGDLS and CDR2 YYNGEE. The CDR3 sequence is 14 residues long. Trimming stripped 3 bases from V and 5 bases from J, with 14 bases between. CDR3 DNA sequence: TGTGCCAGCAGCGCTCCAGGGGCCTGGGAGACCCAGTACTTC. Protein: CASSAPGAWETQYF.

This clone was detected only once. The rearrangement joins TRBV7-9 to TRBJ2-7; tentatively, D is TRBD2 (5 bases). Trimming took off 2 bases at V and 2 bases at J, with 22 bases between the two ends. CDR3 size: 18 residues. Germline assignment: CDR1 SEHNR and CDR2 FQNEAQ (reference sequence). Written as DNA, the CDR3 is TGTGCCAGCAGCTTAAACTCCCGTTCCGGGGATACGACCTACGAGCAGTACTTC. Translation: CASSLNSRSGDTTYEQYF.

CDR3 protein: CASSPHARGNSEKLFF. The CDR3 DNA reads TGTGCCAGCAGCCCCCACGCTAGAGGAAACAGTGAAAAACTGTTTTTT. The rearrangement uses TRBV7-6 and TRBJ1-4; D call uncertain. The CDR3 spans 16 residues. Germline-derived CDR1 and CDR2 are SGHVS and FNYEAQ. V lost 5 bases to trimming and J lost 7 bases, with 20 bases between them.

The chain links TRBV6-1 to TRBJ1-1, with no clear D. V was pared by 5 bases and J by 4 bases, with 5 bases between. Germline-derived CDR1 and CDR2 are MNHNS and SASEGT. The CDR3 contains 11 residues. For the CDR3, the DNA is TGTGCCAGCAGTTCCCCCACTGAAGCTTTCTTT. This encodes CASSSPTEAFF.

The chain uses TRBV5-4 and TRBJ2-3, with 11 bases aligning to TRBD2. The length of the CDR3 is 15 residues. Per the germline V gene, CDR1 is SGHNT and CDR2 is YYREEE (reference sequence). V lost 0 bases and J lost 6; bases outside the gene matches: 3. The CDR3 region has the DNA TGTGCCAGCAGCTTGGGACTAGCGGGGAGGGATACGCAGTATTTT. Protein: CASSLGLAGRDTQYF. The whole variable domain, remainder taken from reference TRBV5-4 and TRBJ2-3, is ETGVTQSPTHLIKTRGQQVTLRCSSQSGHNTVSWYQQALGQGPQFIFQYYREEENGRGNFPPRFSGLQFPNYSSELNVNALELDDSALYLCASSLGLAGRDTQYFGPGTRLTVL.

This clone was recorded a few times. This rearrangement joins TRBV6-5 to TRBJ1-6; weak D call: TRBD1 (5 bases). Germline CDR1 and CDR2: MNHEY and SVGAGI. This CDR3 region has 13 residues. Trimming stripped 5 bases from V and 10 bases from J, with 12 bases between. The CDR3 DNA reads TGTGCCAGCAGTCAAGCCGGGGGGTCACCCCTCCACTTT. This translates into CASSQAGGSPLHF.

V is TRBV18 and J is TRBJ2-7, with TRBD1 matching over 9 bases. Germline V lookup: CDR1 KGHSH, CDR2 LQKENI. V gave up 3 bases and J gave up 9 bases; unmatched junction bases: 6. The CDR3 is 13 residues long. Here the CDR3 reads CASSPEGQGRQYF. The CDR3 DNA follows: TGTGCCAGCTCACCGGAGGGACAGGGTCGGCAGTACTTC.

The chain uses TRBV2 and TRBJ2-2; no firm D call. From germline, CDR1 is SNHLY and CDR2 FYNNEI. The CDR3 has 12 amino acids. Trimming took 7 bases from V and 2 from J, leaving 5 bases between them. The CDR3 DNA is TGTGCCAGCACCCTCAACACCGGGGAGCTGTTTTTT. Amino acid sequence: CASTLNTGELFF.

The chain employs TRBV5-6 and TRBJ1-1; D remains ambiguous. CDR3 length: 12 amino acids. Germline V CDR1 and CDR2: SGHDT, YYEEEE. Trimming removed 0 bases from V and 6 bases from J, with 6 bases in between. The CDR3 here is CASSLDGAEAFF. CDR3 DNA sequence: TGTGCCAGCAGCTTGGACGGCGCTGAAGCTTTCTTT.

The CDR3 sequence is CASSQEQGGNTEAFF. CDR3 bases: TGTGCCAGCAGCCAAGAACAGGGGGGGAACACTGAAGCTTTCTTT. The J gene is TRBJ1-1, the V gene TRBV4-2; 8 nucleotides align to TRBD1. This CDR3 is 15 amino acids long. The germline V gene encodes CDR1 LGHNA and CDR2 YNFKEQ. J was trimmed by 1 base and V by 0 bases; bases with no gene match: 1.

V gene TRBV19 combines with J gene TRBJ1-5; D is unresolved. Trimming stripped 3 bases from V and 0 bases from J, with 6 bases between. The CDR3 covers 14 residues. Germline assignment: CDR1 LNHDA and CDR2 SQIVND (reference sequence). CDR3 region: CASSIPPSNQPQHF. The DNA for the CDR3 is TGTGCCAGTAGTATTCCGCCTAGCAATCAGCCCCAGCATTTT.

The chain links TRBV12-5 to TRBJ2-2; TRBD1 matches at 10 bases. V shed 4 bases and J 3 bases; nucleotides not matched to a gene: 11. The CDR3 loop spans 18 amino acids. CDR1 and CDR2 (germline): LGHNT, FRNRAP. The CDR3 DNA reads as TGTGCTAGTGGTTCCATAAAGGATGGGACAGGGGACACCGGGGAGCTGTTTTTT. This gives the protein CASGSIKDGTGDTGELFF.

The V and J genes are TRBV7-2 and TRBJ1-2; perhaps TRBD1 as D (6 bases). Germline CDR1 reads SGHTA; CDR2 reads FQGNSA. CDR3 length: 13 residues. Trimming shortened V by 5 bases and J by 4 bases, and 11 bases separated the two germline ends. CDR3 protein: CASSATGSYGYTF. Written as DNA, the CDR3 is TGTGCCAGCAGCGCAACAGGGAGCTATGGCTACACCTTC.

A remark on this clone: One end of the junction is discordant with germline, which a read error may explain. This CDR3 is CSGTSGGEYGF. CDR3 in DNA: TGCAGTGGGACTAGCGGGGGGGAATACGGGTTT. This rearrangement joins TRBV20-1 to TRBJ2-3; 15 nucleotides line up with TRBD2. Germline assignment: CDR1 DFQATT and CDR2 SNEGSKA (reference sequence). The CDR3 is made up of 11 amino acids.

The J gene is TRBJ1-1, the V gene TRBV4-3; possible D gene TRBD1, 5 bases. The CDR3 is 14 residues long. Per germline, CDR1 LGHNA and CDR2 YSLEER. V lost 3 bases, J lost 7 bases, and 15 bases lay in between. CDR3 loop: CASSQGGGAVEAFF. The CDR3 DNA reads as TGCGCCAGCAGCCAGGGGGGAGGAGCCGTTGAAGCTTTCTTT.

The chain links TRBV5-1 to TRBJ2-3; D possibly matches TRBD1 or TRBD2 (5 bases each). The CDR3 loop spans 14 amino acids. Trimming removed 4 bases from V and 4 bases from J, with 13 bases in between. Germline assignment: CDR1 SGHRS and CDR2 YFSETQ. The CDR3 nucleotides are TGCGCCAGCAGCCCGGGACGGCTTCCAGATACGCAGTATTTT. This gives the protein CASSPGRLPDTQYF.

The rearrangement joins TRBV19 to TRBJ2-3; no reliable D call. This CDR3 contains 14 residues. Trimming removed 3 bases from V and 0 bases from J, with 7 bases in between. Germline V gene sequence: CDR1 LNHDA, CDR2 SQIVND (reference sequence). In nucleotides, the CDR3 is TGTGCCAGTAGTATGACGCACAGCACAGATACGCAGTATTTT. Protein sequence: CASSMTHSTDTQYF.

The V and J genes are TRBV5-6 and TRBJ1-1; unclear D gene. Trimming took 1 base from V and 1 from J, leaving 5 bases between them. This CDR3 has 13 residues. Germline V gives CDR1 SGHDT, CDR2 YYEEEE. CDR3 in amino acids: CASSLRGNTEAFF. The CDR3 DNA is TGTGCCAGCAGCTTGCGGGGGAACACTGAAGCTTTCTTT.

The J gene is TRBJ2-7, the V gene TRBV5-1, with TRBD2 matching 8 bases. Germline V gene data show CDR1 as SGHRS and CDR2 as YFSETQ. V lost 3 bases to trimming and J lost 4 bases; unmatched junction nucleotides: 0. This CDR3 contains 12 residues. CDR3 sequence: CASSSGGYEQYF. CDR3 nucleotides: TGCGCCAGCAGCTCGGGAGGGTACGAGCAGTACTTC. Full variable domain (rest looked up from reference TRBV5-1 and TRBJ2-7): KAGVTQTPRYLIKTRGQQVTLSCSPISGHRSVSWYQQTPGQGLQFLFEYFSETQRNKGNFPGRFSGRQFSNSRSEMNVSTLELGDSALYLCASSSGGYEQYFGPGTRLTVT.